The sequence of this T cell receptor (beta chain) was determined in a study of blood T cell repertoires in COVID-19. Background on the study: Specimens from acute and convalescent COVID-19 originated in the United States, Italy and Spain. In each case, the material was cDNA or gDNA derived from T cells, B-cell-depleted T cells, or PBMCs.

Methods used by the authors: Reference gene primers were amplified, and this amplification served to estimate nucleated cell counts. The data were produced by immunoSEQ multiplex PCR, yet TCRdb's version contains in-frame clones alone and is incomplete. V and J calls and clone size come straight from that table; D and trimming were deduced from the DNA. Altogether roughly 250,000 clones are present, roughly four fifths being singletons, with the ten largest covering under 5%. This clone was seen only a few times. CDR1 is LGHDT and CDR2 is YNNKEL in the germline V gene (reference sequence). With V trimmed by 4 bases and J by 0 bases, 10 bases remained unmatched. CDR3 size: 17 residues.

This TCR came from a middle-aged man with acute or convalescent COVID-19. Sequences were obtained from peripheral blood. This sequence joins TRBV3-1 (or the pseudogene TRBV3-2) and TRBJ2-3; 7 bases are shared with TRBD2. CDR3 protein: CASSPFLAVVSTDTQYF. CDR3 DNA: TGTGCCAGCAGCCCGTTTCTAGCGGTTGTTAGCACAGATACGCAGTATTTT.